These T cell receptor beta chains were read from a single sample in a study of CD8 T cells in ankylosing spondylitis. TCRdb reanalysed the 5' RACE reads using MiXCR and keeps one entry per CDR3 protein. In the table there are approximately 260,000 distinct CDR3 sequences, about 9.1% of which are singletons. Sample: blood, either unsorted or a sorted T cell fraction (not recorded which). The receptors derive from a male donor with ankylosing spondylitis or in good health (not recorded which). Both conserved end residues are part of each CDR3. A D gene is named only where the DNA matches it firmly. Rows give clone size only sometimes, using once, few, many, or a class for an expanded clone.

v_gene,j_gene,d_gene,abundance,CDR3aa,CDR3nt
TRBV13,TRBJ1-1,TRBD1,-,CASSPDRGRGGGTEAFF,TGTGCCAGCAGCCCTGACAGGGGGCGAGGTGGTGGTACTGAAGCTTTCTTT
TRBV5-1,TRBJ2-7,-,-,CASSLDAGTYREQYF,TGCGCCAGCAGCTTGGACGCGGGAACATACCGGGAGCAGTACTTC
TRBV30,TRBJ2-7,TRBD1,few,CAWSSGTGSNEQYF,TGTGCCTGGAGTTCCGGGACAGGGTCCAACGAGCAGTACTTC
TRBV15,TRBJ1-6,-,many,CATSRDFRGRSPLHF,TGTGCCACCAGCAGAGATTTCCGGGGACGTTCACCCCTCCACTTT
TRBV20-1,TRBJ1-5,-,-,CSAPGGQGNQPQHF,TGCAGTGCTCCCGGAGGGCAGGGCAATCAGCCCCAGCATTTT
TRBV12-3/TRBV12-4,TRBJ2-1,-,many,CASRTDGSYNEQFF,TGTGCCAGCAGGACCGACGGCTCCTACAATGAGCAGTTCTTC
TRBV20-1,TRBJ1-1,TRBD1,many,CSASRDRAYPFNTEAFF,TGCAGTGCGTCCAGGGACAGGGCTTATCCATTTAACACTGAAGCTTTCTTT
TRBV29-1,TRBJ2-3,-,many,CSVTQGPSTDTQYF,TGCAGCGTCACCCAGGGGCCTAGCACAGATACGCAGTATTTT
TRBV7-9,TRBJ2-5,-,-,CASSSGTSRETQYF,TGTGCCAGCAGCTCGGGGACCTCTCGGGAGACCCAGTACTTC
TRBV9,TRBJ2-1,TRBD2,once,CASSPRDYLGTEQFF,TGTGCCAGCAGCCCCCGGGACTATTTAGGGACTGAGCAGTTCTTC
TRBV20-1,TRBJ2-1,TRBD1,many,CSARSRQGGYNEQFF,TGCAGTGCTAGGTCCCGACAGGGGGGCTACAATGAGCAGTTCTTC
TRBV9,TRBJ2-5,-,many,CASSVTGQETQYF,TGTGCCAGCAGCGTAACGGGCCAAGAGACCCAGTACTTC
TRBV18,TRBJ2-7,TRBD1,-,CASSPPLTVWDRSYEQYF,TGTGCCAGCTCACCACCTTTGACGGTCTGGGACAGGTCCTACGAGCAGTACTTC
TRBV7-9,TRBJ2-3,-,many,CASSLAAFLGDTQYF,TGTGCCAGCAGCTTAGCAGCTTTTCTGGGAGATACGCAGTATTTT
TRBV20-1,TRBJ1-5,TRBD1,few,CSARTGTGQPQHF,TGCAGTGCCCGGACAGGGACGGGTCAGCCCCAGCATTTT
TRBV9,TRBJ1-2,-,many,CASSARRGNGYTF,TGTGCCAGCAGCGCCCGTCGGGGCAATGGCTACACCTTC
TRBV6-5,TRBJ2-1,-,many,CASSNRDLTYNEQFF,TGTGCCAGCAGTAACAGGGATTTAACCTACAATGAGCAGTTCTTC
TRBV7-9,TRBJ2-1,TRBD2,many,CASSLDGGGANEQFF,TGTGCCAGCAGCTTAGACGGCGGGGGGGCGAATGAGCAGTTCTTC
TRBV5-1,TRBJ2-3,TRBD1,many,CASSSDLGGAGDTQYF,TGCGCCAGCAGCTCGGACCTAGGGGGCGCGGGAGATACGCAGTATTTT
TRBV6-1,TRBJ2-1,-,many,CASSEAQLAILDNEQFF,TGTGCCAGCAGTGAAGCGCAGTTAGCTATTCTGGACAATGAGCAGTTCTTC
TRBV12-3/TRBV12-4,TRBJ1-1,TRBD1,many,CASSLRQGPNTEAFF,TGTGCCAGCAGCCTCCGACAGGGTCCGAACACTGAAGCTTTCTTT
TRBV12-3/TRBV12-4,TRBJ1-2,-,many,CASSQDRNYGYTF,TGTGCCAGCAGTCAAGACAGGAACTATGGCTACACCTTC
TRBV6-6,TRBJ2-5,TRBD1,-,CASSRDRGGETQYF,TGTGCCAGCAGTCGGGACAGGGGGGGAGAGACCCAGTACTTC
TRBV3-1,TRBJ2-7,-,many,CASSQGQDRDYEQYF,TGTGCCAGCAGCCAAGGTCAGGACAGAGACTACGAGCAGTACTTC